This is a list of T cell receptor beta chains from one sample in a study of shared clonotypes between healthy human individuals. Some clones are missing from TCRdb's copy, which holds only in-frame ones; the method was immunoSEQ multiplex PCR. The data hold hundreds of thousands of clones, with approximately 95% observed a single time. The sequencing input was naive CD8+ T cells sorted from blood. The receptors originated from a woman aged 25 to 39 in good health. CDR3s include the opening cysteine and the closing phenylalanine or tryptophan. Each record gives: D gene, J gene, clone size, V gene, CDR3 protein, CDR3 DNA. D genes are given only for firm matches. The size field is filled for only some rows; it gives once, few, many or a size class.

D gene: TRBD2; J gene: TRBJ2-2; clone size: .; V gene: TRBV5-4; CDR3 protein: CASSFDREGTGELFF; CDR3 DNA: TGTGCCAGCAGCTTCGACCGGGAGGGCACCGGGGAGCTGTTTTTT
D gene: .; J gene: TRBJ2-7; clone size: .; V gene: TRBV2; CDR3 protein: CASSGNLDYEQYF; CDR3 DNA: TGTGCCAGCAGCGGGAACCTCGACTACGAGCAGTACTTC
D gene: .; J gene: TRBJ2-7; clone size: .; V gene: TRBV11-2; CDR3 protein: CASSLLGSYEQYF; CDR3 DNA: TGTGCCAGCAGCTTATTGGGTTCCTACGAGCAGTACTTC
D gene: .; J gene: TRBJ1-1; clone size: once; V gene: TRBV11-2; CDR3 protein: CASSTRADITTEAFF; CDR3 DNA: TGTGCCAGCAGCACCCGGGCGGACATTACCACTGAAGCTTTCTTT
D gene: TRBD1; J gene: TRBJ1-3; clone size: .; V gene: TRBV4-1; CDR3 protein: CASSTTGGLGNTIYF; CDR3 DNA: TGCGCCAGCAGCACGACAGGGGGCCTTGGAAACACCATATATTTT
D gene: .; J gene: TRBJ1-5; clone size: few; V gene: TRBV7-9; CDR3 protein: CASSPQGAGNQPQHF; CDR3 DNA: TGTGCCAGCAGCCCCCAGGGAGCGGGCAATCAGCCCCAGCATTTT
D gene: .; J gene: TRBJ2-3; clone size: once; V gene: TRBV19; CDR3 protein: CASSILGSTDTQYF; CDR3 DNA: TGTGCCAGTAGTATCCTGGGGAGCACAGATACGCAGTATTTT
D gene: .; J gene: TRBJ2-7; clone size: .; V gene: TRBV7-9; CDR3 protein: CASSPGTRPYEQYF; CDR3 DNA: TGTGCCAGCAGCCCAGGGACACGGCCCTACGAGCAGTACTTC
D gene: TRBD2; J gene: TRBJ2-3; clone size: .; V gene: TRBV5-4; CDR3 protein: CASSWSLAGTDTQYF; CDR3 DNA: TGTGCCAGCAGTTGGTCTCTAGCGGGCACAGATACGCAGTATTTT
D gene: TRBD1; J gene: TRBJ1-5; clone size: once; V gene: TRBV4-1; CDR3 protein: CASSQDRTGYQPQHF; CDR3 DNA: TGCGCCAGCAGCCAAGATCGGACAGGTTATCAGCCCCAGCATTTT
D gene: .; J gene: TRBJ2-7; clone size: .; V gene: TRBV29-1; CDR3 protein: CSVEGPNPYEQYF; CDR3 DNA: TGCAGCGTAGAGGGACCGAATCCCTACGAGCAGTACTTC
D gene: TRBD1; J gene: TRBJ2-7; clone size: .; V gene: TRBV6-5; CDR3 protein: CASSYSDRGYEQYF; CDR3 DNA: TGTGCCAGCAGTTACTCTGACAGGGGGTACGAGCAGTACTTC
D gene: .; J gene: TRBJ2-6; clone size: once; V gene: TRBV13; CDR3 protein: CASSFGSVSGANVLTF; CDR3 DNA: TGTGCCAGCAGCTTCGGATCCGTGTCTGGGGCCAACGTCCTGACTTTC